The entry that follows covers one TCR beta chain sequence. The antigen is undetermined. Healthy Caucasian individuals from Russia aged 6 to 90 were enrolled as donors. The record originates from a study of blood T cells in healthy people across ages. Study results and caveats: Researchers judged that diversity estimates from one million T cells fell short of true values. The study lacked donor CMV status, which possibly confounded expanded clonotype changes. Donors of long life had a larger count of naive CD4+ cells and greater diversity than aged donors.

Germline loops: CDR1 SNHLY, CDR2 FYNNEI. The CDR3 is 11 residues long. Trimming took off 6 bases at V and 4 bases at J, with 4 bases between the two ends. A second PCR, run for roughly 7 to 11 cycles, used a sample-barcoded 5' primer plus a J-beta primer mix. TCRdb passed the 5' RACE reads through MiXCR, listing each CDR3 protein once. The sample includes over 550,000 distinct CDR3 sequences, about 30% of them seen just once. This clonotype originated in a woman of 80 years or more in good health. The sequenced sample was blood. V is TRBV2 and J is TRBJ1-5; no definite D call. The CDR3 region has the DNA TGTGCCAGCAGGGTAAATCAGCCCCAGCATTTT. Protein product: CASRVNQPQHF.